The rows below give T cell receptor beta chains drawn from one sample of a study of PD-L1 blockade in urothelial cancer. Sequencing used immunoSEQ multiplex PCR; TCRdb keeps in-frame clones, though not all of them. Among 27,000 or so clones listed, 85% to 90% were seen once. The sequences come from PBMCs, collected around atezolizumab (anti-PD-L1) treatment. Receptor source: a man aged 50 to 60 with urothelial cancer. Both conserved end residues are trimmed from each CDR3. Each record gives: V gene, CDR3 protein.

V gene: TRBV6-1
CDR3 protein: ASSEGRRGNEKLF

V gene: TRBV27
CDR3 protein: ASSPLSSSYEQY

V gene: TRBV10-3
CDR3 protein: AISESGGTGEAQH

V gene: TRBV11-2
CDR3 protein: ASSLDRGSSRYGYT

V gene: TRBV7-2
CDR3 protein: ASSPPPAGGPHEQY

V gene: TRBV4-3
CDR3 protein: ASSQDRGAYEQY

V gene: TRBV10-3
CDR3 protein: AISTLGASGGKGSYEQY

V gene: TRBV6-1
CDR3 protein: ASSESVGAPYEQY

V gene: TRBV10-2
CDR3 protein: ASSESSWETQY

V gene: TRBV5-5
CDR3 protein: ASSPGQRNQPQH

V gene: TRBV5-1
CDR3 protein: ASSPRAGETYNEQF

V gene: TRBV2
CDR3 protein: ASSEAGRGDNTEAF

V gene: TRBV30
CDR3 protein: AWDFEQGSYGYT

V gene: TRBV29-1
CDR3 protein: SASLGFPHKNTQY

V gene: TRBV2
CDR3 protein: ASYRGGGAGDTQY

V gene: TRBV6-4
CDR3 protein: ASSGRWTSGGGRAGELF

V gene: TRBV28
CDR3 protein: ASSTPTGGASGNTIY

V gene: TRBV2
CDR3 protein: ASSEGWLAGYNEQF

V gene: TRBV5-6
CDR3 protein: ASSSIAGEETQY

V gene: TRBV18
CDR3 protein: ASSPLPLQGGSALNTEAF

V gene: TRBV18
CDR3 protein: ASSPLTGGSYEQY

V gene: TRBV28
CDR3 protein: ASSLVGRVDTQY

V gene: TRBV18
CDR3 protein: ATDRGPSYEQY

V gene: TRBV6-6
CDR3 protein: ASSENLVGEQF

V gene: TRBV2
CDR3 protein: ASSEGSHGTGELF

V gene: TRBV27
CDR3 protein: ASSLSWTGGAKTQY

V gene: TRBV9
CDR3 protein: ASSVGSGRDTIY

V gene: TRBV5-1
CDR3 protein: ASSLGSGTSGGLYEQY

V gene: TRBV4-1
CDR3 protein: ASSRQGAANTEAF

V gene: TRBV11-2
CDR3 protein: ASSSPTGDEQY

V gene: TRBV6-1
CDR3 protein: ASSEAPNSNQPQH

V gene: TRBV25-1
CDR3 protein: ASGGVSGGAGDTQY

V gene: TRBV21-1
CDR3 protein: ASSLTRSRGYT

V gene: TRBV11-2
CDR3 protein: ASSLESSLAGGRGRGTQY

V gene: TRBV4-1
CDR3 protein: ASSQYSGGLNDGANVLT

V gene: TRBV13
CDR3 protein: ASSFNGLAGAGF

V gene: TRBV6-4
CDR3 protein: ASSSGSTDTQY

V gene: TRBV6-6
CDR3 protein: ASSYSLAAYYEQY

V gene: TRBV7-9
CDR3 protein: ASTNLAGGINEQF

V gene: TRBV7-9
CDR3 protein: ASSLARGDTEAF

V gene: TRBV7-2
CDR3 protein: ASSPRTSTQY

V gene: TRBV10-2
CDR3 protein: ASRLAGEETQY

V gene: TRBV27
CDR3 protein: ASTKTGGGQPQH

V gene: TRBV27
CDR3 protein: ASSSLGTGLFGNTIY

V gene: TRBV27
CDR3 protein: ASTRAWGNREKLF

V gene: TRBV15
CDR3 protein: ATSRFSGGDNEQF

V gene: TRBV7-9
CDR3 protein: ASSLSTARQVF

V gene: TRBV19
CDR3 protein: ASSTDRGGGNQPQH

V gene: TRBV11-2
CDR3 protein: ASSFWTGSTDTQY

V gene: TRBV5-1
CDR3 protein: ASSLEVADTYEQY

V gene: TRBV30
CDR3 protein: AWGQGHTGELF

V gene: TRBV27
CDR3 protein: ASSLGQVNYEQY

V gene: TRBV5-1
CDR3 protein: ASSPGTGGEKLF

V gene: TRBV27
CDR3 protein: ASSTFFGGSFMAKNIQY

V gene: TRBV19
CDR3 protein: ASSIGDRGRTGELF